Listed here are 14 T cell receptor beta chains from one sample, sequenced in a study of blood T cell repertoires in COVID-19. Clones were read by immunoSEQ multiplex PCR, and TCRdb kept only the in-frame ones, dropping some. The sample carries 290,000 or so clones, roughly 85% recorded once. The specimen was peripheral blood. All receptors come from a man in his fifties with active or convalescent COVID-19.

The chain joins TRBV27 to TRBJ1-6; TRBD1 matches 8 bases. Germline V lookup: CDR1 MNHEY, CDR2 SMNVEV (reference sequence). CDR3 length: 16 residues. J lost 8 bases, V lost 6 bases, and 12 bases had no gene match. The CDR3 DNA follows: TGTGCCAGCAGAGGGGGGAACAGGGGGGACTATTCACCCCTCCACTTT. It specifies CASRGGNRGDYSPLHF.

The chain uses TRBV18 and TRBJ1-1; 9 nucleotides align to TRBD1. The length of the CDR3 is 13 residues. CDR1 is KGHSH and CDR2 is LQKENI in the germline V gene. V shed 3 bases, J shed 8 bases, and the junction held 4 bases outside the gene matches. In DNA form, the CDR3 reads TGTGCCAGCTCACCGGGACAGGGAGAAGAAGCTTTCTTT. It translates to CASSPGQGEEAFF.

The chain recombines TRBV7-3 with TRBJ2-1, with D perhaps TRBD1 (6 bases). The CDR3 loop spans 13 amino acids. The germline V and J ends were trimmed by 2 bases and 5 bases, with 7 bases remaining between them. The germline V gene has CDR1 SGHTA and CDR2 FQGTGA. The CDR3 reads CASSLGQNNEQFF. Written as DNA, the CDR3 is TGTGCCAGCAGCTTAGGACAGAACAATGAGCAGTTCTTC. Complete variable domain (other parts from reference TRBV7-3 and TRBJ2-1): GAGVSQTPSNKVTEKGKYVELRCDPISGHTALYWYRQSLGQGPEFLIYFQGTGAADDSGLPNDRFFAVRPEGSVSTLKIQRTERGDSAVYLCASSLGQNNEQFFGPGTRLTVL.

This chain connects TRBV5-6 to TRBJ2-5, with no clear D. In germline, CDR1 is SGHDT, CDR2 YYEEEE. Deletions cut 0 bases from V and 3 bases from J, with 15 bases between. The CDR3 has 16 residues. CDR3 DNA sequence: TGTGCCAGCAGCTTGGGCGACTGGAACGTAAAAGAGACCCAGTACTTC. It is translated as CASSLGDWNVKETQYF.

V and J are TRBV19 and TRBJ2-5, with D possibly TRBD2 on 6 matching bases. CDR3 length equals 18 residues. Germline CDR1 LNHDA, CDR2 SQIVND (reference sequence). With 1 base removed from V and 5 bases from J, the gap between germline ends came to 23 bases. CDR3 residues: CASSIARGTGTQRETQYF. In nucleotides, the CDR3 is TGTGCCAGTAGTATAGCGCGGGGAACGGGTACTCAGAGGGAGACCCAGTACTTC.

The chain has TRBV3-1 (or the pseudogene TRBV3-2) and TRBJ1-2, with unresolved D. The germline CDR1 and CDR2 sequences are LGHDT and YNNKEL (reference sequence). The CDR3 is 13 amino acids. Trimming cost V 4 bases and J 1 base, with 7 bases left between them. DNA of the CDR3: TGTGCCAGCAGCCCACGGGATAACTATGGCTACACCTTC. This encodes CASSPRDNYGYTF.

The genes are TRBV11-2 and TRBJ1-2; a weak D match, TRBD1 (6 bases). Germline CDR1 is SGHAT and CDR2 is FQNNGV. Between the trimmed V and J ends, which lost 2 bases and 7 bases, there was a span of 14 bases. The CDR3 covers 14 residues. This chain's CDR3 is CASSLNDRTGGYTF. The CDR3 DNA reads as TGTGCCAGCAGCTTAAATGACAGGACGGGTGGCTACACCTTC.

Note on this clone: A read error may produce the germline difference seen at one junction end. V and J are TRBV3-1 (or the pseudogene TRBV3-2) and TRBJ1-5; D call uncertain. CDR3 length: 14 residues. The germline gives CDR1 LGHDT, CDR2 YNNKEL (reference sequence). This chain's CDR3 is CASTQRLADQPQHF. CDR3 bases: TGTGCCAGCACCCAACGGCTGGCGGATCAGCCCCAGCATTTT.

V is TRBV5-6 and J is TRBJ2-5; D may be TRBD1 (6 bases). The germline V gene encodes CDR1 SGHDT and CDR2 YYEEEE. The CDR3 extends over 16 amino acids. V lost 1 base to trimming and J lost 1 base, with 14 bases between them. For the CDR3, the DNA is TGTGCCAGCAGCTTGTGGGGGCTGGACAGCCAAGAGACCCAGTACTTC. Translation gives CASSLWGLDSQETQYF.

The V gene is TRBV1, the J gene TRBJ2-2; the table assigns TRBD2, which was not confirmed against the DNA. TRBV1 is a known pseudogene. The CDR3 has 18 amino acids. The CDR3 here is CTSSQDPPSGENTGELFF. The CDR3 coding sequence is TGCACCAGCAGCCAAGACCCCCCTAGCGGAGAGAACACCGGGGAGCTGTTTTTT.

The CDR3: CATKGQGGTTTEAFF. In DNA form, the CDR3 reads TGTGCCACCAAGGGGCAGGGCGGGACCACCACTGAAGCTTTCTTT. The chain has TRBV2 and TRBJ1-1; the D gene is possibly TRBD1 (5 bases). V was cut by 10 bases and J by 4 bases, with 22 bases left in between. Germline lookup yields CDR1 SNHLY and CDR2 FYNNEI. The CDR3 consists of 15 residues. Together with reference TRBV2 and TRBJ1-1, the CDR3 gives the full variable domain: EPEVTQTPSHQVTQMGQEVILRCVPISNHLYFYWYRQILGQKVEFLVSFYNNEISEKSEIFDDQFSVERPDGSNFTLKIRSTKLEDSAMYFCATKGQGGTTTEAFFGQGTRLTVV.

The chain links TRBV9 to TRBJ2-1, with D perhaps TRBD2 (6 bases). Trimming shortened V by 4 bases and J by 6 bases, and 11 bases separated the two germline ends. CDR3 length: 13 residues. The germline V gene encodes CDR1 SGDLS and CDR2 YYNGEE. The CDR3 nucleotides are TGTGCCAGCAGCCCCCGGGGGTTCAATGAGCAGTTCTTC. It translates to CASSPRGFNEQFF. Variable domain in full (rest from reference TRBV9 and TRBJ2-1): DSGVTQTPKHLITATGQRVTLRCSPRSGDLSVYWYQQSLDQGLQFLIQYYNGEERAKGNILERFSAQQFPDLHSELNLSSLELGDSALYFCASSPRGFNEQFFGPGTRLTVL.

J is TRBJ2-7 and V is TRBV7-8, with 7 positions matching TRBD2. CDR3 size: 14 residues. With 1 base clipped from V and 7 bases from J, the junction kept 7 bases outside the gene matches. CDR1 is SGHVS and CDR2 is FQNEAQ in the germline V gene. CDR3 DNA: TGTGCCAGCAGCTTAGGGGGGAGGGCTTTAGAGCAGTACTTC. The encoded protein is CASSLGGRALEQYF.

This chain connects TRBV9 to TRBJ2-1; 9 bases line up with TRBD2. The ends lost 2 bases at V and 0 bases at J; junction bases unmatched: 3. The CDR3 is made up of 16 amino acids. Germline V gives CDR1 SGDLS, CDR2 YYNGEE. CDR3 sequence (DNA): TGTGCCAGCAGCGTGGGCGGGAGGGCCTCCTACAATGAGCAGTTCTTC. Translated, it gives CASSVGGRASYNEQFF.